This T cell receptor beta chain was identified in a study of blood T cells in healthy people across ages. The donors, healthy Caucasians from Russia, were aged 6 to 90. The extraction recovered at least 5.5 micrograms of total RNA per sample. The CDR3 covers 16 residues. Per germline, CDR1 KGHDR and CDR2 SFDVKD. Trimming took 9 bases from V and 6 from J; bases not matched to a gene: 14. Study results and caveats: When set beside aged donors, long-lived donors presented more naive CD4+ cells and higher diversity.

This clonotype has at least ten counts. Its antigen remains unidentified. Combining a sample-barcoded 5' primer with a J-beta primer mix, a second PCR ran for 7 to 11 cycles. The yield of each sample was at least 2.5 million CDR3-containing paired-end reads. TCRdb re-called the 5' RACE reads with MiXCR, one entry per CDR3 protein. The repertoire consists of 630,000 or so distinct CDR3 sequences, with roughly 31% occurring once and the leading ten covering more than 15%. The chain recombines TRBV24-1 with TRBJ2-1; TRBD1 matches at 9 bases. The specimen was blood. The TCR originated in a woman aged 80 or over in good health. For the CDR3, the DNA is TGTGCCACCGCTGGCCCCCGGGACAGGGTGGGCAATGAGCAGTTCTTC. As protein: CATAGPRDRVGNEQFF.